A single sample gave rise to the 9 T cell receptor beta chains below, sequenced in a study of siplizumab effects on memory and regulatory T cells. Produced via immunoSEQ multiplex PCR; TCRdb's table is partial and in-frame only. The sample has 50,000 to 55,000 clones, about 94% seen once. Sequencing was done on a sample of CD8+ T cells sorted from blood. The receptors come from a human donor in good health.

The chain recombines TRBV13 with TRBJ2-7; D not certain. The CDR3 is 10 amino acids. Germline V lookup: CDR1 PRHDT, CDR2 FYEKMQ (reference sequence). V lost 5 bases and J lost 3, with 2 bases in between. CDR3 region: CASSDYEQYF. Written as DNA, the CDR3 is TGTGCCAGCAGCGACTACGAGCAGTACTTC.

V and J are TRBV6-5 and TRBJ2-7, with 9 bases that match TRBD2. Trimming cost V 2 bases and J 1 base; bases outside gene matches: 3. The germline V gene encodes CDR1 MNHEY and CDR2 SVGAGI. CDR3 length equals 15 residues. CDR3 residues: CASSYDSGRSYEQYF. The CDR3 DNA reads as TGTGCCAGCAGTTACGATAGCGGGAGATCCTACGAGCAGTACTTC.

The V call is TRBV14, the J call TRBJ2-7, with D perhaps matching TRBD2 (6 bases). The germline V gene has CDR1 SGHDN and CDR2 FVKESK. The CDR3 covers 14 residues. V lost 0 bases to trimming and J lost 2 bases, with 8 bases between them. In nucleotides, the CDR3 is TGTGCCAGCAGCCAAGAAGCGGGCACCTACGAGCAGTACTTC. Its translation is CASSQEAGTYEQYF.

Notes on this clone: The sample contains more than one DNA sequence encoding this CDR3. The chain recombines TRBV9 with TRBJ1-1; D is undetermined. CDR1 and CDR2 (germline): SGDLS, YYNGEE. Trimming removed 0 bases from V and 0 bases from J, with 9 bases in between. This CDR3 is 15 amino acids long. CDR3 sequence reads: CASSVGGSVNTEAFF. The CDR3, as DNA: TGTGCCAGCAGCGTAGGTGGGTCGGTGAACACTGAAGCTTTCTTT. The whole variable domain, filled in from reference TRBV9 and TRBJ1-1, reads DSGVTQTPKHLITATGQRVTLRCSPRSGDLSVYWYQQSLDQGLQFLIQYYNGEERAKGNILERFSAQQFPDLHSELNLSSLELGDSALYFCASSVGGSVNTEAFFGQGTRLTVV.

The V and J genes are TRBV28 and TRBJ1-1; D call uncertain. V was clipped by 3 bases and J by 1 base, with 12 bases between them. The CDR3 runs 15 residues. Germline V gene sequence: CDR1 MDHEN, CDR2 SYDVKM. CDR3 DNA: TGTGCCAGCAGTTTGCGTAACGAAGGGAACACTGAAGCTTTCTTT. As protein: CASSLRNEGNTEAFF.

CDR3 sequence: CASRQLSHSPLHF. CDR3 DNA sequence: TGTGCCAGCAGACAACTCTCACATTCACCCCTCCACTTT. V gene TRBV28 combines with J gene TRBJ1-6; D remains unclear. Germline V gene data show CDR1 as MDHEN and CDR2 as SYDVKM. Deletions cut 6 bases from V and 8 bases from J, with 11 bases between. The CDR3 consists of 13 residues.

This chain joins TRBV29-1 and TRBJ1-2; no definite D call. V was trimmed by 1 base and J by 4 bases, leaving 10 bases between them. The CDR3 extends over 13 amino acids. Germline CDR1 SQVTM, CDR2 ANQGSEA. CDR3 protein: CSVEGPESYGYTF. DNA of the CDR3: TGCAGCGTTGAAGGGCCGGAAAGCTATGGCTACACCTTC.

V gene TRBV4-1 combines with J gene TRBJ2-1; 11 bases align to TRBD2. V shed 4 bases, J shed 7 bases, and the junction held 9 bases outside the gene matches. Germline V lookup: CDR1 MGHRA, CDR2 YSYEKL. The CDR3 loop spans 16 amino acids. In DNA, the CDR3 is TGCGCCAGCAGCCCCGGACTAGCGGGCCCTGAGAATGAGCAGTTCTTC. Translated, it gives CASSPGLAGPENEQFF.

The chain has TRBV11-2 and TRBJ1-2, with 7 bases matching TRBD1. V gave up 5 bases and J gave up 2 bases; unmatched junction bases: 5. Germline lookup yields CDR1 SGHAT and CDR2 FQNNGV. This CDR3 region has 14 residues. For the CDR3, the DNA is TGTGCCAGCAGCCACAGGGGCCCCAACTATGGCTACACCTTC. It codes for CASSHRGPNYGYTF. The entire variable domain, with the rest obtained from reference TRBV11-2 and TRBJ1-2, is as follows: EAGVAQSPRYKIIEKRQSVAFWCNPISGHATLYWYQQILGQGPKLLIQFQNNGVVDDSQLPKDRFSAERLKGVDSTLKIQPAKLEDSAVYLCASSHRGPNYGYTFGSGTRLTVV.